This entry lists 27 T cell receptor beta chains sequenced from one sample in a study of T cell responses to AZD1222 COVID-19 vaccine. Measured with immunoSEQ multiplex PCR; TCRdb has only the in-frame clones, and not every one. The table lists fewer than 120,000 clones, about 95% of them singletons, with 2.5% to 3% in the top ten. Material: peripheral blood, obtained 28 days after the second AZD1222 dose. Receptor source: an adult who received the AZD1222 COVID-19 vaccine.

The gene calls are TRBV30 and TRBJ1-6; D is perhaps TRBD1 (5 bases). The CDR3 spans 13 residues. Trimming took off 3 bases at V and 9 bases at J, with 12 bases between the two ends. CDR1 and CDR2 from the germline V gene are GTSNPN and SVGIG (reference sequence). The CDR3 DNA is TGTGCCTGGAGAGTAGGGGTTTCTTCACCCCTCCACTTT. Translating gives CAWRVGVSSPLHF. The full variable domain, with the rest looked up from reference TRBV30 and TRBJ1-6, is SQTIHQWPATLVQPVGSPLSLECTVEGTSNPNLYWYRQAAGRGLQLLFYSVGIGQISSEVPQNLSASRPQDRQFILSSKKLLLSDSGFYLCAWRVGVSSPLHFGNGTRLTVT.

This chain connects TRBV30 to TRBJ2-4, with D possibly being TRBD2 (6 bases). The V gene lost 7 bases and the J gene lost 0 bases, with 16 bases spanning the gap. Per germline, CDR1 GTSNPN and CDR2 SVGIG (reference sequence). The CDR3 sequence is 15 residues long. The CDR3 bases are TGTGCCTCACAGGAGGGTGCTCTAGCCAAAAACATTCAGTACTTC. It codes for CASQEGALAKNIQYF.

V and J are TRBV27 and TRBJ1-2; D remains unclear. V lost 3 bases, J lost 3 bases, and 11 bases lay in between. The CDR3 is 14 residues long. Germline V CDR1 and CDR2: MNHEY, SMNVEV (reference sequence). The CDR3 DNA sequence: TGTGCCAGCAGTTTCATGGGAGGAGACTATGGCTACACCTTC. Protein product: CASSFMGGDYGYTF.

V gene TRBV2 combines with J gene TRBJ1-4; 8 positions agree with TRBD1. V lost 2 bases and J lost 4; bases outside the gene matches: 6. Germline V CDR1 and CDR2: SNHLY, FYNNEI. This CDR3 has 16 residues. The CDR3 DNA reads as TGTGCCAGCAGTGAACAGGGGGCGCAGAGTAATGAAAAACTGTTTTTT. It specifies CASSEQGAQSNEKLFF. The variable domain in full, with the rest retrieved from reference TRBV2 and TRBJ1-4, is EPEVTQTPSHQVTQMGQEVILRCVPISNHLYFYWYRQILGQKVEFLVSFYNNEISEKSEIFDDQFSVERPDGSNFTLKIRSTKLEDSAMYFCASSEQGAQSNEKLFFGSGTQLSVL.

This clone was counted between two and nine times. The chain employs TRBV7-9 and TRBJ1-6, with D possibly TRBD1 on 5 matching bases. The germline V gene has CDR1 SEHNR and CDR2 FQNEAQ (reference sequence). This CDR3 has 13 residues. The ends were cut back, 3 bases at V and 8 bases at J, with 8 bases in the middle. The CDR3 loop is CASSLQGYSPLHF. In nucleotides, the CDR3 is TGTGCCAGCAGCTTGCAGGGCTATTCACCCCTCCACTTT.

The rearrangement uses TRBV5-1 and TRBJ1-6, with 8 positions matching TRBD1. The ends lost 3 bases at V and 7 bases at J; junction bases unmatched: 6. Germline CDR1 reads SGHRS; CDR2 reads YFSETQ. The CDR3 runs to 15 residues. For the CDR3, the DNA is TGCGCCAGCAGCTCCCTCCAGGGGGCAAATTCACCCCTCCACTTT. Its translation: CASSSLQGANSPLHF.

This chain links TRBV6-5 with TRBJ1-6; a weak D match, TRBD1 (5 bases). The V end was cut by 8 bases, the J end by 7 bases, with 12 bases between. The CDR3 runs 13 residues. Germline CDR1 and CDR2: MNHEY and SVGAGI. CDR3 amino acids: CASDWGLNSPLHF. In DNA form, the CDR3 reads TGTGCCAGCGACTGGGGGTTAAATTCACCCCTCCACTTT.

The V and J genes are TRBV12-3 or TRBV12-4 and TRBJ1-2; D is perhaps TRBD1 (5 bases). Trimming took 2 bases from V and 4 from J, leaving 8 bases between them. The CDR3 covers 13 residues. CDR3 region: CASSLKQAYGYTF. The CDR3, as DNA: TGTGCCAGCAGTTTAAAACAGGCCTATGGCTACACCTTC.

The chain couples TRBV2 to TRBJ1-5; D is ambiguous. Germline values: CDR1 SNHLY, CDR2 FYNNEI. The CDR3 has 11 residues. Trimming took 8 bases from V and 2 from J, leaving 4 bases between them. The DNA of the CDR3 is TGTGCCAGCGGGCGCAATCAGCCCCAGCATTTT. Translation: CASGRNQPQHF.

The chain recombines TRBV13 with TRBJ1-6; 7 nucleotides align to TRBD1. CDR1 and CDR2 (germline): PRHDT, FYEKMQ (reference sequence). V trimming: 4 bases; J trimming: 8 bases; junction bases outside the gene matches: 8. The CDR3 has 15 residues. This chain's CDR3 is CASSSGGVLDSPLHF. CDR3 sequence (DNA): TGTGCCAGCAGCTCAGGGGGGGTTCTCGATTCACCCCTCCACTTT.

The chain has TRBV12-3 or TRBV12-4 and TRBJ1-5; unclear D gene. The CDR3 loop spans 12 amino acids. V was clipped by 3 bases and J by 7 bases, with 7 bases between them. CDR3 coding DNA: TGTGCCAGCAGTTTGCAGTTCCAGCCCCAGCATTTT. This sequence encodes CASSLQFQPQHF.

The chain uses TRBV5-4 and TRBJ2-1; weak D call: TRBD2 (7 bases). Germline assignment: CDR1 SGHNT and CDR2 YYREEE (reference sequence). V lost 6 bases and J lost 8, with 24 bases in between. CDR3 size: 16 residues. The CDR3 loop reads CASTPRGRELLDEQFF. CDR3 sequence (DNA): TGTGCCAGCACTCCCCGGGGGCGGGAGTTGCTCGATGAGCAGTTCTTC.

This chain connects TRBV7-2 to TRBJ2-7; D uncertain. Germline loops: CDR1 SGHTA, CDR2 FQGNSA. The CDR3 sequence is 14 residues long. V lost 1 base and J lost 5, with 12 bases in between. As DNA, the CDR3 is TGTGCCAGCAGCTTAGGACCATCCCTCGACGAGCAGTACTTC. Amino acid sequence: CASSLGPSLDEQYF. Looking up the rest from reference TRBV7-2 and TRBJ2-7 gives the full variable domain: GAGVSQSPSNKVTEKGKDVELRCDPISGHTALYWYRQSLGQGLEFLIYFQGNSAPDKSGLPSDRFSAERTGGSVSTLTIQRTQQEDSAVYLCASSLGPSLDEQYFGPGTRLTVT.

The gene calls are TRBV5-1 and TRBJ1-5, with 8 bases lining up with TRBD1. The CDR3 loop spans 22 amino acids. Germline V gives CDR1 SGHRS, CDR2 YFSETQ. The trim removed 0 bases at V and 4 bases at J, leaving 24 bases unmatched. Written as DNA, the CDR3 is TGCGCCAGCAGCTTGGGCAGTTGGCAGGGGGCATTTTGGCTTTGCTCAAATCAGCCCCAGCATTTT. This encodes CASSLGSWQGAFWLCSNQPQHF.

This sequence joins TRBV7-9 and TRBJ2-7; D unresolved. The V end lost 3 bases, the J end lost 2 bases, and 5 bases lay between the germline ends. Germline V gene sequence: CDR1 SEHNR, CDR2 FQNEAQ (reference sequence). This CDR3 is 12 amino acids long. In DNA form, the CDR3 reads TGTGCCAGCAGCTTTCTAGCCTACGAGCAGTACTTC. Amino acids: CASSFLAYEQYF.

As DNA, the CDR3 is TGTGCCAGCAGTTGGACAGGGGATAGCTCCTACGAGCAGTACTTC. Its translation is CASSWTGDSSYEQYF. The V call is TRBV11-2, the J call TRBJ2-7, with 9 bases that match TRBD1. CDR3 size: 15 residues. J gave up 0 bases and V 6 bases, and 6 bases lay outside the gene matches. Germline V CDR1 and CDR2: SGHAT, FQNNGV.

The chain uses TRBV29-1 and TRBJ1-2; no clear D gene. The germline V gene has CDR1 SQVTM and CDR2 ANQGSEA. The V and J ends lost 4 bases and 6 bases respectively, with 12 bases between them. The CDR3 is 12 amino acids. CDR3 region: CSVGHRADGYTF. The CDR3 DNA reads TGCAGCGTTGGCCATCGGGCCGATGGCTACACCTTC.

This clone was found a few times. The J gene is TRBJ1-2, the V gene TRBV5-5; D call uncertain. In germline, CDR1 is SGHKS, CDR2 YYEKEE (reference sequence). CDR3 size: 13 residues. V was pared by 4 bases and J by 2 bases, with 9 bases between. Written as DNA, the CDR3 is TGTGCCAGCAGCAAAATCGGCAACTATGGCTACACCTTC. This sequence encodes CASSKIGNYGYTF.

This chain uses TRBV5-1 with TRBJ2-5; tentatively, D is TRBD2 (5 bases). Per the germline V gene, CDR1 is SGHRS and CDR2 is YFSETQ. CDR3 length: 15 amino acids. V gave up 2 bases and J gave up 2 bases, with 13 bases separating them. The CDR3 is CASSLRESAQETQYF. The CDR3 DNA reads as TGCGCCAGCAGCTTACGGGAATCGGCACAAGAGACCCAGTACTTC.

The rearrangement joins TRBV5-1 to TRBJ2-7; 9 bases fit TRBD2. This CDR3 comprises 16 residues. With 5 bases clipped from V and 5 bases from J, the junction kept 14 bases outside the gene matches. Germline CDR1 SGHRS, CDR2 YFSETQ. The CDR3 loop reads CASRGDALGLANEQYF. CDR3 nucleotide sequence: TGCGCCAGCAGAGGGGACGCACTCGGACTAGCGAACGAGCAGTACTTC. Variable domain in full (rest from reference TRBV5-1 and TRBJ2-7): KAGVTQTPRYLIKTRGQQVTLSCSPISGHRSVSWYQQTPGQGLQFLFEYFSETQRNKGNFPGRFSGRQFSNSRSEMNVSTLELGDSALYLCASRGDALGLANEQYFGPGTRLTVT.

The gene calls are TRBV6-5 and TRBJ1-5; D gene uncertain. The CDR3 length is 13 residues. Germline V gene sequence: CDR1 MNHEY, CDR2 SVGAGI. Deletions cut 3 bases from V and 0 bases from J, with 3 bases between. The CDR3 is CASSYRSNQPQHF. In DNA, the CDR3 is TGTGCCAGCAGTTATCGTAGCAATCAGCCCCAGCATTTT.

The J gene is TRBJ2-2, the V gene TRBV9, with D maybe TRBD2 (5 bases). V was shortened by 2 bases and J by 1 base, with 15 bases between the two germline ends. CDR1 SGDLS and CDR2 YYNGEE come from the germline V gene. This CDR3 region has 17 residues. The CDR3 DNA follows: TGTGCCAGCAGCGTCGACCCGGGGTACCTGAACACCGGGGAGCTGTTTTTT. Translation: CASSVDPGYLNTGELFF.

This sequence joins TRBV6-5 and TRBJ1-1; 8 bases are shared with TRBD1. The germline CDR1 and CDR2 sequences are MNHEY and SVGAGI. The CDR3 consists of 14 residues. J was trimmed by 6 bases and V by 5 bases; bases with no gene match: 8. The CDR3 region has the DNA TGTGCCAGCAGTCGACAGGGGACTTTGGCTGAAGCTTTCTTT. This gives the protein CASSRQGTLAEAFF.

The chain employs TRBV5-8 and TRBJ1-5; 11 bases agree with TRBD1. The J segment lost 6 bases and the V segment lost 2 bases, leaving 10 bases of the junction unmatched. Germline CDR1 reads SGHTS; CDR2 reads YDEGEE. This CDR3 contains 17 residues. The chain's CDR3 is CASSFLRGQGVLQPQHF. The CDR3 DNA sequence: TGTGCCAGCAGCTTTTTAAGGGGACAGGGGGTTCTTCAGCCCCAGCATTTT.

This clone was detected only a few times. The chain couples TRBV6-5 to TRBJ1-1; D perhaps matches TRBD1 (5 bases). CDR3 size: 14 residues. The ends were cut back, 7 bases at V and 2 bases at J, with 14 bases in the middle. In germline, CDR1 is MNHEY, CDR2 SVGAGI. The CDR3 protein is CASTRDGRNTEAFF. The CDR3 DNA follows: TGTGCCAGCACCCGGGACGGTAGAAACACTGAAGCTTTCTTT.

In the case of this clone: The same CDR3 arises from other DNA sequences in this sample as well. V is TRBV12-3 or TRBV12-4 and J is TRBJ2-5, with D unresolved. The CDR3 consists of 11 residues. Trimming shortened V by 1 base and J by 5 bases, and 2 bases separated the two germline ends. The CDR3 sequence: CASSLGETQYF. Written as DNA, the CDR3 is TGTGCCAGCAGTTTAGGGGAGACCCAGTACTTC.

The gene calls are TRBV6-6 and TRBJ1-1, with 9 bases that match TRBD1. V shed 4 bases and J 6 bases; nucleotides not matched to a gene: 0. The CDR3 is 12 amino acids. The germline CDR1 and CDR2 sequences are MNHNY and SVGAGI (reference sequence). CDR3 nucleotide sequence: TGTGCCAGCAGTTGGACAGGGGCTGAAGCTTTCTTT. Protein: CASSWTGAEAFF.